This TCR beta chain was captured by sequencing in a study of T cell responses to AZD1222 COVID-19 vaccine. The study, taken as a whole, reports: A reported finding is that nearly half of spike-specific TCRs target unmutated variant regions.

TCRdb keeps only in-frame clones here, not all; method: immunoSEQ multiplex PCR. Among about 39,000 clones listed, 88% were seen once. About this clone itself: Its specificity is unknown.

Trimming took 0 bases from V and 3 from J, leaving 20 bases between them. Per germline, CDR1 SGHDT and CDR2 YYEEEE. This CDR3 is built from 18 residues. This clonotype was obtained from an adult who received the MenACWY meningococcal vaccine as a control. This chain joins TRBV5-6 and TRBJ2-3, with D perhaps assigned TRBD1 or TRBD2 (5 bases each). This material consisted of peripheral blood, taken 28 days after the second dose of the MenACWY control vaccine. The CDR3, as DNA: TGTGCCAGCAGCTTGGTTGTCAGGGCTCTAGCTCTAACAGATACGCAGTATTTT. It encodes CASSLVVRALALTDTQYF.